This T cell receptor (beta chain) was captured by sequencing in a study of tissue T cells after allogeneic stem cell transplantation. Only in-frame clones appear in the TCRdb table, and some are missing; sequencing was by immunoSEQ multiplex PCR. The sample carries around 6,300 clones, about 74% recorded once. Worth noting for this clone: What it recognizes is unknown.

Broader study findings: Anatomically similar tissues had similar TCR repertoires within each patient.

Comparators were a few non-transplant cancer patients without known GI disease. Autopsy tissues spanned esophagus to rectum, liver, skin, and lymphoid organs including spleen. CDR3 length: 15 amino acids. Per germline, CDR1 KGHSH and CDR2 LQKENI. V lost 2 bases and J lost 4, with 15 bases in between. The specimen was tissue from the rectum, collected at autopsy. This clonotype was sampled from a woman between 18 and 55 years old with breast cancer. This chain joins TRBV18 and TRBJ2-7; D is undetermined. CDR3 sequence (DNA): TGTGCCAGCTCACCAGCAGAAGGCGGAGAGTACGAGCAGTACTTC. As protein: CASSPAEGGEYEQYF.